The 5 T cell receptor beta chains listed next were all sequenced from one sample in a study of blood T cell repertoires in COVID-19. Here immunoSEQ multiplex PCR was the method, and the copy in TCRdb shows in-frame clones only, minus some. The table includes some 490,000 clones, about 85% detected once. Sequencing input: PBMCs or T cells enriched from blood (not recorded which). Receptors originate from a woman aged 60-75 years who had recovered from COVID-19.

In DNA form, the CDR3 reads TGTGCCAGCAGACCGGTGGGGGCTAGCGGTTACAATGAGCAGTTCTTC. Amino acids: CASRPVGASGYNEQFF. The chain combines TRBV6-6 with TRBJ2-1; TRBD2 is a possible D gene (7 bases). The CDR3 is made up of 16 amino acids. The germline gives CDR1 MNHNY, CDR2 SVGAGI (reference sequence). The ends were cut back, 6 bases at V and 4 bases at J, with 19 bases in the middle.

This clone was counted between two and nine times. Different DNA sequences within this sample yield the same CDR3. CDR3 amino acids: CASSSAGTGTYGYTF. The CDR3 coding sequence is TGCGCCAGCAGCTCCGCCGGGACAGGTACCTATGGCTACACCTTC. The chain employs TRBV5-1 and TRBJ1-2; 8 positions match TRBD1. The CDR3 loop spans 15 amino acids. The ends lost 3 bases at V and 4 bases at J; junction bases unmatched: 8. Germline V gene data show CDR1 as SGHRS and CDR2 as YFSETQ.

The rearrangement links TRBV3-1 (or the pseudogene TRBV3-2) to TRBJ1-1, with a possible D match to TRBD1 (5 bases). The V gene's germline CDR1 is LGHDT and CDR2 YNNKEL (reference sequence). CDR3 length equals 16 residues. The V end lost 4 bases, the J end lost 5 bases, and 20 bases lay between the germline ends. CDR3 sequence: CASSPGHPRGFTEAFF. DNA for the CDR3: TGTGCCAGCAGCCCAGGACATCCTAGGGGATTTACTGAAGCTTTCTTT.

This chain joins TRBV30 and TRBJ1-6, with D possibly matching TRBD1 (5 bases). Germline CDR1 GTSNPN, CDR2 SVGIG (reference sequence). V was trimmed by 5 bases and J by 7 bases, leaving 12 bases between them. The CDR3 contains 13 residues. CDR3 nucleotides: TGTGCCTGGGCGCAGGGTCCGAATTCACCCCTCCACTTT. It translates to CAWAQGPNSPLHF.

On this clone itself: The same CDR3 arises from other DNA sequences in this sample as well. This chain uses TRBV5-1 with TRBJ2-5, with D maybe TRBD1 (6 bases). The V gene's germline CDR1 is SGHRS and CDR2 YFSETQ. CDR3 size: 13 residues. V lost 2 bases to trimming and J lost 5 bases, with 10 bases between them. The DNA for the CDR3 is TGCGCCAGCAGCTTTTCAGGGGAGGAGACCCAGTACTTC. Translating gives CASSFSGEETQYF.